The text below deals with one T cell receptor beta chain. A second PCR, run for about 7 to 11 cycles, used a sample-barcoded 5' primer plus a J-beta primer mix. Each CDR3 protein is one row after TCRdb ran MiXCR on the 5' RACE reads. The repertoire holds over 750,000 distinct CDR3 sequences, with 20% to 30% as singletons. This record comes from a study of blood T cells in healthy people across ages. The CDR3 loop spans 12 amino acids. Germline lookup yields CDR1 LGHDT and CDR2 YNNKEL (reference sequence). V dropped 8 bases and J dropped 0 bases, with 7 bases sitting between them. In addition, the sample was reused for a study of T cells of mothers and their children.

The receptor was isolated from a boy aged 10-17 years in good health. Material: blood. J is TRBJ2-5 and V is TRBV3-1, with D perhaps given as TRBD1 or TRBD2 (5 bases each). This chain's CDR3 is CASVGDQETQYF. The CDR3 DNA sequence: TGTGCCAGCGTGGGGGACCAAGAGACCCAGTACTTC.